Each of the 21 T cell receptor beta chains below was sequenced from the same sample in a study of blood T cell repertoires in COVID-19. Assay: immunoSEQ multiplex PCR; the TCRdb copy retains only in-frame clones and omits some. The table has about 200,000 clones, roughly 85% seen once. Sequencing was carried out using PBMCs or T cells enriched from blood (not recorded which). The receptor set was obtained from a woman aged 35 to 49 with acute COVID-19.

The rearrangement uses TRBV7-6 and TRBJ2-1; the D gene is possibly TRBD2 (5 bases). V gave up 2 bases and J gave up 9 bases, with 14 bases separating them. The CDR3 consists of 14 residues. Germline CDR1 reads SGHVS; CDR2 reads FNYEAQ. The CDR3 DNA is TGTGCCAGCAGCTTACCCCATATCGGAGGTGAGCAGTTCTTC. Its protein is CASSLPHIGGEQFF.

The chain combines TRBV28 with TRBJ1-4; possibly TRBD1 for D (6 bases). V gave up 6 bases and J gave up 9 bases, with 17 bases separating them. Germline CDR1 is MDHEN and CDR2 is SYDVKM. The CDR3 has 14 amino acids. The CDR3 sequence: CASSEVRDRKKLFF. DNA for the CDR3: TGTGCCAGCAGCGAAGTACGTGACAGGAAAAAACTGTTTTTT.

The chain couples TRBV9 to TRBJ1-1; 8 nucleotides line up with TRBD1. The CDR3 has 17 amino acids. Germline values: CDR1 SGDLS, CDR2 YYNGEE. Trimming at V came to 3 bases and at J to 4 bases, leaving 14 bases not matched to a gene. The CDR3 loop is CASSGRRQGSRGTEAFF. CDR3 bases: TGTGCCAGCAGCGGTCGGAGACAGGGGAGTAGGGGCACTGAAGCTTTCTTT.

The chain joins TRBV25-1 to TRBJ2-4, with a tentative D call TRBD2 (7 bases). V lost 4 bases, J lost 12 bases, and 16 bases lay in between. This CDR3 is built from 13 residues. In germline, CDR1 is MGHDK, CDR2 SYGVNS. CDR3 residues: CASSGTAGRGQYF. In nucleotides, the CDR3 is TGTGCCAGCAGTGGGACAGCGGGGAGGGGTCAGTACTTC.

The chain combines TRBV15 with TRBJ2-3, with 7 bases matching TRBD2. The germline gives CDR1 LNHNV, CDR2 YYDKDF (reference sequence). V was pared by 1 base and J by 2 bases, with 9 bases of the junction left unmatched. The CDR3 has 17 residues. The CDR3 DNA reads TGTGCCACCAGCAGAGCCCCCCCAGCGGGGTACACAGATACGCAGTATTTT. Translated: CATSRAPPAGYTDTQYF.

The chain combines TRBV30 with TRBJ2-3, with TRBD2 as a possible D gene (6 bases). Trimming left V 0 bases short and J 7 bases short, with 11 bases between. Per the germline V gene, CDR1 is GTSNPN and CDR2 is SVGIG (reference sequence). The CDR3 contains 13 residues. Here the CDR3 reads CAWSVRGGNTQYF. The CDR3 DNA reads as TGTGCCTGGAGTGTACGGGGCGGGAATACGCAGTATTTT.

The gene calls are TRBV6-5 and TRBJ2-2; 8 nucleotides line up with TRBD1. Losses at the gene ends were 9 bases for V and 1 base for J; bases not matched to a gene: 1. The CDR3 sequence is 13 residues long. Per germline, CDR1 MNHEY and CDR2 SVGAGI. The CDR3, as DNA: TGTGCCAGGGGGACAGGGAACACCGGGGAGCTGTTTTTT. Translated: CARGTGNTGELFF.

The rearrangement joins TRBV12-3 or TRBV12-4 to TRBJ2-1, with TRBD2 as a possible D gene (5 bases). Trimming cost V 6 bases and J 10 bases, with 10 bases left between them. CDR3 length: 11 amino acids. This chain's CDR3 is CASSRGYEQFF. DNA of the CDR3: TGTGCCAGCAGCCGGGGATACGAGCAGTTCTTC.

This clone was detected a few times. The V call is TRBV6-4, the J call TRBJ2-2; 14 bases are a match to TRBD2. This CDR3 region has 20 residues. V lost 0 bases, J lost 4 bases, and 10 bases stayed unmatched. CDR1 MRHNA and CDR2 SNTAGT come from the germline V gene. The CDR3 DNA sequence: TGTGCCAGCAGTGACTCGATAATGACTAGCGGGAGGGCCGGCACCGGGGAGCTGTTTTTT. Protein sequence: CASSDSIMTSGRAGTGELFF.

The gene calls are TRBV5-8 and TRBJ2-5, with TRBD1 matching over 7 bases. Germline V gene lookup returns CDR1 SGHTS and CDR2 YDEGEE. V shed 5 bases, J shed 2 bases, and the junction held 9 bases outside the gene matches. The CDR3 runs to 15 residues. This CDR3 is CASSLQGSSQETQYF. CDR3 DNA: TGTGCCAGCAGTTTACAGGGGTCGTCACAAGAGACCCAGTACTTC.

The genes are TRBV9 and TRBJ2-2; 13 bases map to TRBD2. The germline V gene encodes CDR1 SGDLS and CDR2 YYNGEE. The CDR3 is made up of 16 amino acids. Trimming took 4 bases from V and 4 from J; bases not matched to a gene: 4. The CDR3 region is CASSSRTSGGTGELFF. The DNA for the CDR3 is TGTGCCAGCAGCAGCAGGACTAGCGGGGGCACCGGGGAGCTGTTTTTT.

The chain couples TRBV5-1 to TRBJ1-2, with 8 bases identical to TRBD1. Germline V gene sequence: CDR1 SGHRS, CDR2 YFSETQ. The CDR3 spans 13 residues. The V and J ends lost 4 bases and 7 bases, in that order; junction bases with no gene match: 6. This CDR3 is CASSPSGGAGYTF. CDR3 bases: TGCGCCAGCAGCCCCTCAGGGGGCGCTGGCTACACCTTC.

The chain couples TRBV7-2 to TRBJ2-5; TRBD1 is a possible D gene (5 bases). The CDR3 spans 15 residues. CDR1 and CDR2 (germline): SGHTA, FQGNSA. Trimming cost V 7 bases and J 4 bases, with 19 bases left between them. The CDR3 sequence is CASTKGRAMGETQYF. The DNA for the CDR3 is TGTGCCAGCACCAAAGGCAGGGCAATGGGAGAGACCCAGTACTTC.

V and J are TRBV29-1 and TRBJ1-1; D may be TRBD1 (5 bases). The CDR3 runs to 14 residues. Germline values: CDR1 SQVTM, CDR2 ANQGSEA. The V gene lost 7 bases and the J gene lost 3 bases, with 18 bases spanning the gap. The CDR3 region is CSGSAGGSDTEAFF. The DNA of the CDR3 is TGCAGCGGAAGCGCTGGGGGGTCAGACACTGAAGCTTTCTTT.

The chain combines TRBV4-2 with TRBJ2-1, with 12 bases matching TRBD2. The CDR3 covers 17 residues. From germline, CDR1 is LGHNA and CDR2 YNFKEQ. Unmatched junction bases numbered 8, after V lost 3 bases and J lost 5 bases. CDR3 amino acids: CASSHPTSGRGDNEQFF. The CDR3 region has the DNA TGTGCCAGCAGCCACCCGACTAGCGGGAGAGGGGACAATGAGCAGTTCTTC.

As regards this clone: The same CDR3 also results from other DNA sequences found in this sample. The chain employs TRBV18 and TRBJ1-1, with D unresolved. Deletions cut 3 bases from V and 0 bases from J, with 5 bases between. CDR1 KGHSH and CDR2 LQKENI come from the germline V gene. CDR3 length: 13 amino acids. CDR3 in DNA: TGTGCCAGCTCACCGGCCCTGAACACTGAAGCTTTCTTT. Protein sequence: CASSPALNTEAFF. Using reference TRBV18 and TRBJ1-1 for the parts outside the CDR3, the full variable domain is NAGVMQNPRHLVRRRGQEARLRCSPMKGHSHVYWYRQLPEEGLKFMVYLQKENIIDESGMPKERFSAEFPKEGPSILRIQQVVRGDSAAYFCASSPALNTEAFFGQGTRLTVV.

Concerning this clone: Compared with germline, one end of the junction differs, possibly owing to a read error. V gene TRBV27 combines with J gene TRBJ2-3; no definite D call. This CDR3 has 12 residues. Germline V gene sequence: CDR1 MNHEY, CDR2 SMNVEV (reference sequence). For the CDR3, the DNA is TGCCAATCGGGTCCCACGGAAGATACGCAGTATTTT. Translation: CQSGPTEDTQYF.

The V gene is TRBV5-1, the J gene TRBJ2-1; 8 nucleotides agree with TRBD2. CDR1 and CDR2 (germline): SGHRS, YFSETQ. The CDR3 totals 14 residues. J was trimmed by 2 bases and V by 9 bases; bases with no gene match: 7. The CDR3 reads CATSGGAAYNEQFF. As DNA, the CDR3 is TGCGCCACCTCGGGGGGGGCGGCCTACAATGAGCAGTTCTTC.

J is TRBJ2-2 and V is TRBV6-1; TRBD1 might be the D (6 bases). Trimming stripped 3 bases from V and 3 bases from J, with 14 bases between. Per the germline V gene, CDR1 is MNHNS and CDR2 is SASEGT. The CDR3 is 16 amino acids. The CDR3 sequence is CASSDWGNRDTGELFF. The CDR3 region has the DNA TGTGCCAGCAGTGACTGGGGAAACAGGGACACCGGGGAGCTGTTTTTT.

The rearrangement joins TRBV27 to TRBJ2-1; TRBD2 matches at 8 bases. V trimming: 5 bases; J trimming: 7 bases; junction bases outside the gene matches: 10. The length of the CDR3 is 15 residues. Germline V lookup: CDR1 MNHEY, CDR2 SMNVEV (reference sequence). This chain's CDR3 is CASSRELAELNEQFF. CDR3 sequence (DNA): TGTGCCAGCAGTAGGGAACTAGCGGAGCTAAATGAGCAGTTCTTC.

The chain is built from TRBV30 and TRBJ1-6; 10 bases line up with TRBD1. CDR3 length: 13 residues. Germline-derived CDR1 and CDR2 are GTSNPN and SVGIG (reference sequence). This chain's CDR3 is CVTGTGDNSPLHF. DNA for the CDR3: TGTGTAACCGGGACAGGGGATAATTCACCCCTCCACTTT.